The subject of this entry is one TCR beta chain. TCRdb re-analysed the 5' RACE reads in MiXCR, keeping a single row per CDR3 protein. The sample records a few hundred thousand distinct CDR3 sequences, 15% to 20% being singletons. Germline-derived CDR1 and CDR2 are SEHNR and FQNEAQ (reference sequence). The junction had 5 bases not matched to a gene; V was cut back by 4 bases and J by 2 bases. The CDR3 contains 14 residues. This sample is part of a study of CD8 T cells in ankylosing spondylitis. This chain uses TRBV7-9 with TRBJ2-7, with 7 bases matching TRBD2. Sequencing input: blood, either unsorted or a sorted T cell fraction (not recorded which). This TCR was sampled from a male donor with ankylosing spondylitis or in good health (not recorded which). CDR3 nucleotide sequence: TGTGCCAGCAGCTCCCGGGACTACACCTACGAGCAGTACTTC. It specifies CASSSRDYTYEQYF.